Here is one TCR beta chain with its context. Its antigen is as yet unknown. In the ViraFEST assay, antigen-specific CD4+ clonotypes were identified by expansion after peptide-pool stimulation. The culture ran for around 10 days before CD4+ T cells were isolated. From March to December 2020, the person had a SARS-CoV-2 infection that was confirmed by PCR. V lost 2 bases to trimming and J lost 1 base, with 8 bases between them. This CDR3 contains 14 residues. Germline lookup yields CDR1 MNHEY and CDR2 SVGAGI. The sample originates from a study of vaccination effects on CD4 cells after COVID-19. Here immunoSEQ multiplex PCR was the method, and the copy in TCRdb shows in-frame clones only, minus some. This sample has roughly 30,000 clones, with 72% found just once.

The clonotype was recovered from a human donor who had a prior SARS-CoV-2 infection. This specimen was CD4+ T cells from PBMCs cultured with a peptide pool, taken before COVID-19 vaccination. This chain links TRBV6-5 with TRBJ2-5; D unclear. For the CDR3, the DNA is TGTGCCAGCAGTTACGGTTTCACCCAAGAGACCCAGTACTTC. Translation gives CASSYGFTQETQYF.